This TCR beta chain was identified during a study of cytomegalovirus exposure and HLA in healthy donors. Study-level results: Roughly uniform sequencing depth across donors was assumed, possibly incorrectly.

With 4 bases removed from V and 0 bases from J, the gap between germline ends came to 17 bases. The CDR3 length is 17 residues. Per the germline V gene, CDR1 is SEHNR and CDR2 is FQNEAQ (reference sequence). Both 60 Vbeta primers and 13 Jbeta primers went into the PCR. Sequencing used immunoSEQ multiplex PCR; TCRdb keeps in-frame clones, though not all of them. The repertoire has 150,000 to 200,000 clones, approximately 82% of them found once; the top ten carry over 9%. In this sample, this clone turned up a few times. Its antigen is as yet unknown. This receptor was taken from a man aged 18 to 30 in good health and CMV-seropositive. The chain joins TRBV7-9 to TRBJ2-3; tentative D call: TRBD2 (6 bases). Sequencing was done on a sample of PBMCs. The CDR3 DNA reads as TGTGCCAGCAGCTCCACCCAAATAGCGGCTAGCACAGATACGCAGTATTTT. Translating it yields CASSSTQIAASTDTQYF.